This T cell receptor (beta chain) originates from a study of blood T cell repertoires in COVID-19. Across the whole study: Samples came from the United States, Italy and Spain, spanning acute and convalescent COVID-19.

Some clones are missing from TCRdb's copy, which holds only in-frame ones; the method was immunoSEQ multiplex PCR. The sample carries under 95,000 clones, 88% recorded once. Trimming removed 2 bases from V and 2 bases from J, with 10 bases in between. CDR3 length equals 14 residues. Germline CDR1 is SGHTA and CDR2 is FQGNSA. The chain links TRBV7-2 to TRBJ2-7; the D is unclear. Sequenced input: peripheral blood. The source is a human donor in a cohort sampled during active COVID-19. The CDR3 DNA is TGTGCCAGCAGCTTAAGGCAGGCCACCTACGAGCAGTACTTC. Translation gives CASSLRQATYEQYF.